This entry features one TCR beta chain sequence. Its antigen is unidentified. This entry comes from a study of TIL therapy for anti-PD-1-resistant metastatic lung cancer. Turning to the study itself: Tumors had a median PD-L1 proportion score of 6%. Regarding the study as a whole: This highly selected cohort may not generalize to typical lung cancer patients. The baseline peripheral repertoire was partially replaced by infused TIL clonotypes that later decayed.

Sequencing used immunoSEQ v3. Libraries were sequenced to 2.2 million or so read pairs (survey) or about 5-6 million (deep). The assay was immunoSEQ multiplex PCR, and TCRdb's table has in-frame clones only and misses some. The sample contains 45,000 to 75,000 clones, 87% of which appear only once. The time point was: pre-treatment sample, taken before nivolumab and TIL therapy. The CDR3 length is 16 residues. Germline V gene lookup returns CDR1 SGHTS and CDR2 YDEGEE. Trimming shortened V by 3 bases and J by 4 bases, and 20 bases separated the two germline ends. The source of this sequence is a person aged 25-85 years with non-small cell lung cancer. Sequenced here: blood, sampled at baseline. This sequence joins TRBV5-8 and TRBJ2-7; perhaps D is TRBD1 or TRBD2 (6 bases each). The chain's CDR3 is CASSSYYREDVYEQYF. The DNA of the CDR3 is TGTGCCAGCAGCTCCTATTACAGGGAGGATGTTTACGAGCAGTACTTC.